These T cell receptor beta chains were read from a single sample in a study of blood T cell dynamics during melanoma immunotherapy. Profiling relied on immunoSEQ multiplex PCR, and the TCRdb table lists in-frame clones only, not all of them. The sample holds roughly 14,000 clones, 86% seen once. The sequenced sample was blood, obtained from a patient treated with checkpoint blockade. These receptors came from a human donor with melanoma. CDR3s leave out the opening cysteine and the closing phenylalanine or tryptophan.

V	J	CDR3
TRBV2	TRBJ1-2	ASTEGNYGYT
TRBV5-8	TRBJ2-7	ASSLTRTGSYEQY
TRBV9	TRBJ2-2	ASSVGWTGATGELF
TRBV19	TRBJ2-2	ASWSGTRSSGELF
TRBV11-2	TRBJ2-1	ASSLGTGSNEQF
TRBV11-2	TRBJ2-7	ASSSFRQGT
TRBV7-2	TRBJ1-6	ASSPGQGTSPLH
TRBV9	TRBJ1-6	ASKRDYNSPLH
TRBV9	TRBJ2-6	ASSTIGGANVLT
TRBV6-5	TRBJ2-7	ASSYALGTSYEQY
TRBV5-1	TRBJ2-1	ASSLSALSSNEQF
TRBV9	TRBJ2-7	ASSVGYGEQY
TRBV18	TRBJ2-2	ASLKESNTGELF
TRBV18	TRBJ1-2	ASSPVMGVEGYT
TRBV9	TRBJ1-2	ASSVRDNIAYT
TRBV2	TRBJ2-3	ASSEAWATTDTQY
TRBV2	TRBJ2-5	ASSETAQETQY
TRBV5-1	TRBJ1-3	ASSTVGAAGNTIY
TRBV7-2	TRBJ1-6	ASSAGQGYNSPLH
TRBV4-2	TRBJ2-5	ASSQADQAHAAQY
TRBV15	TRBJ1-3	ATSTNRGNTIY
TRBV15	TRBJ1-1	ATSRDFQGRGTEAF
TRBV7-9	TRBJ2-7	ASEESSGNYEQY
TRBV5-6	TRBJ1-4	ASSLIATNEKLF
TRBV18	TRBJ2-3	ASSSTGRADTQY
TRBV18	TRBJ1-2	ASSPRPVSVHGYT
TRBV13	-	ASSPPTSGKGEQY
TRBV7-9	TRBJ2-7	ASSERGEVYEQY
TRBV10-2	TRBJ1-5	ASSGGGNQPQH